This T cell receptor beta chain was obtained from a study of T cell responses to AZD1222 COVID-19 vaccine. Assay: immunoSEQ multiplex PCR; the TCRdb copy retains only in-frame clones and omits some. The repertoire consists of roughly 120,000 clones, with around 84% occurring once and the leading ten covering around 7.7%. This CDR3 has 12 residues. Germline V CDR1 and CDR2: WSHSY, SAAADI. The study's findings and limits: Donors were chiefly white British, with a greater number of females, and clonal diversity was perhaps underestimated.

For this clone: The antigen remains unidentified.

The chain has TRBV10-2 and TRBJ1-2, with D possibly being TRBD1 (6 bases). This specimen was peripheral blood, taken on day 0 of AZD1222 vaccination. The source of this sequence is an adult in good health. This CDR3 reads CVAGADKGGYTF. DNA for the CDR3: TGCGTCGCAGGGGCCGACAAGGGTGGCTACACCTTC.